One sample yielded the 5 T cell receptor beta chains listed below, sequenced in a study of Graves' ophthalmopathy and Graves' hyperthyroidism. RNA transcripts were the source from which TCR beta CDR3 regions were amplified. RT-PCR in the first round used HTBI primers; a second-round multiplex PCR followed. TCRdb itself ran the multiplex PCR reads through MiXCR, one entry per CDR3 protein. Among some 410,000 distinct CDR3 sequences listed, 21% were seen once. Sequences were obtained from peripheral blood. All receptors come from a young woman with stable Graves' hyperthyroidism.

This clonotype was observed at least ten times. The chain couples TRBV10-3 to TRBJ2-5, with D possibly being TRBD2 (6 bases). Germline V gene sequence: CDR1 ENHRY, CDR2 SYGVKD. CDR3 length equals 14 residues. Trimming cost V 6 bases and J 1 base, with 12 bases left between them. In DNA, the CDR3 is TGTGCCATCAGGCGGGACCTCGGCCAAGAGACCCAGTACTTC. Translating it yields CAIRRDLGQETQYF.

The CDR3 protein is CASIKDGTVEAFF. CDR3 DNA sequence: TGTGCCAGCATCAAAGACGGGACGGTTGAAGCTTTCTTT. The V and J genes are TRBV6-1 and TRBJ1-1, with a tentative D call TRBD1 (5 bases). V was pared by 7 bases and J by 7 bases, with 16 bases between. Germline V CDR1 and CDR2: MNHNS, SASEGT. The CDR3 is made up of 13 amino acids.

This clonotype was recorded many times. The chain combines TRBV4-2 with TRBJ2-7; 11 positions match TRBD2. The CDR3 contains 15 residues. Germline V gives CDR1 LGHNA, CDR2 YNFKEQ. The V gene end was trimmed by 0 bases and the J gene end by 4 bases; junction bases not matched to a gene: 2. The CDR3 region has the DNA TGTGCCAGCAGCCAAGAAACTAGCGGGAGTTACGAGCAGTACTTC. It codes for CASSQETSGSYEQYF.

The sample holds one count of this clonotype. V is TRBV7-6 and J is TRBJ2-5; tentative D call: TRBD2 (6 bases). Germline values: CDR1 SGHVS, CDR2 FNYEAQ. The germline V and J ends were trimmed by 6 bases and 4 bases, with 21 bases remaining between them. CDR3 size: 16 residues. CDR3 sequence (DNA): TGTGCCAGCAGGCTCCCAGCCGGGGGAGGTCGAGAGACCCAGTACTTC. Translating it yields CASRLPAGGGRETQYF.

This clonotype has a count of ten or more. This chain uses TRBV10-3 with TRBJ2-4; 7 bases map to TRBD1. CDR1 is ENHRY and CDR2 is SYGVKD in the germline V gene. The length of the CDR3 is 14 residues. The V segment lost 6 bases and the J segment 8 bases; nucleotides outside the gene matches: 10. The CDR3: CAISSDRVGDIQYF. Here the CDR3 DNA reads TGTGCCATCAGCTCTGACAGGGTTGGGGACATTCAGTACTTC.